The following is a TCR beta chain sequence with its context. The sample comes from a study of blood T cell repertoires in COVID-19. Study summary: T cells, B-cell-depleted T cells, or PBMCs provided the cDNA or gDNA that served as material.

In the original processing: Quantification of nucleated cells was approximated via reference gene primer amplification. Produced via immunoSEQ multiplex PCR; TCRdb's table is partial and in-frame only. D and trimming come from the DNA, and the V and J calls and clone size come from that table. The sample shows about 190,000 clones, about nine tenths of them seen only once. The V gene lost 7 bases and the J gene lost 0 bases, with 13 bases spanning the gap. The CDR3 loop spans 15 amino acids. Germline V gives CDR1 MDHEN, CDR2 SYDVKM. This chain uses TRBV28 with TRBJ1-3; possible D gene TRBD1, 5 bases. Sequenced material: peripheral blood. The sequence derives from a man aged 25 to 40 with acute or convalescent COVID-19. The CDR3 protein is CASTPGDSSGNTIYF. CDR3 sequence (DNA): TGTGCCAGCACCCCGGGAGACAGCTCTGGAAACACCATATATTTT.